These 8 T cell receptor beta chains came from one sample sequenced in a study of T cell changes during pregnancy in multiple sclerosis. The data were produced by immunoSEQ multiplex PCR, yet TCRdb's version contains in-frame clones alone and is incomplete. The sample comprises around 39,000 clones, around 90% of which are singletons, and 1.2% rests with the top ten. The sample was CD4+ T cells from peripheral blood mononuclear cells, taken before pregnancy. The origin of the receptors is a female donor with multiple sclerosis, enrolled in a pregnancy study.

The rearrangement links TRBV6-1 to TRBJ2-3; 9 bases are a match to TRBD2. CDR3 length: 13 amino acids. The germline V gene has CDR1 MNHNS and CDR2 SASEGT. V gave up 7 bases and J gave up 4 bases; unmatched junction bases: 3. The CDR3 DNA follows: TGTGCCAGCAACCTAGCGGGGTCAGATACGCAGTATTTT. Its translation: CASNLAGSDTQYF.

The chain recombines TRBV9 with TRBJ1-1; maybe TRBD1 (6 bases). The CDR3 is 13 residues long. CDR1 is SGDLS, CDR2 YYNGEE, per germline. V was shortened by 3 bases and J by 3 bases, with 9 bases between the two germline ends. The DNA of the CDR3 is TGTGCCAGCAGCGCCGGACAGTACACTGAAGCTTTCTTT. It translates to CASSAGQYTEAFF.

The chain uses TRBV7-9 and TRBJ2-7; 7 bases are a match to TRBD2. Germline lookup yields CDR1 SEHNR and CDR2 FQNEAQ (reference sequence). V shed 6 bases and J 3 bases; nucleotides not matched to a gene: 8. The CDR3 is made up of 14 amino acids. CDR3 in DNA: TGTGCCAGCAGTCCACTCGCGGGAGACTACGAGCAGTACTTC. It is translated as CASSPLAGDYEQYF.

The chain has TRBV11-3 and TRBJ2-7; 7 bases align to TRBD1. From germline, CDR1 is SGHNT and CDR2 YENEEA. Losses at the gene ends were 4 bases for V and 4 bases for J; bases not matched to a gene: 4. The CDR3 covers 13 residues. The CDR3 coding sequence is TGTGCCAGCAGCTACGGACAGGAGTACGAGCAGTACTTC. As protein: CASSYGQEYEQYF.

J is TRBJ2-7 and V is TRBV19; 8 nucleotides match TRBD1. From germline, CDR1 is LNHDA and CDR2 SQIVND (reference sequence). CDR3 length: 16 residues. The V segment lost 3 bases and the J segment 1 base; nucleotides outside the gene matches: 8. The CDR3 sequence: CASSIGGGTGSYEQYF. DNA for the CDR3: TGTGCCAGTAGTATTGGAGGGGGGACAGGATCCTACGAGCAGTACTTC.

This chain links TRBV7-9 with TRBJ1-1; D gene uncertain. The V gene's germline CDR1 is SEHNR and CDR2 FQNEAQ (reference sequence). Between the trimmed V and J ends, which lost 7 bases and 0 bases, there was a span of 12 bases. This CDR3 spans 14 amino acids. CDR3 sequence reads: CASIGLNMNTEAFF. The CDR3 DNA reads as TGTGCCAGCATCGGACTGAACATGAACACTGAAGCTTTCTTT. The full variable domain, with the rest looked up from reference TRBV7-9 and TRBJ1-1, is DTGVSQNPRHKITKRGQNVTFRCDPISEHNRLYWYRQTLGQGPEFLTYFQNEAQLEKSRLLSDRFSAERPKGSFSTLEIQRTEQGDSAMYLCASIGLNMNTEAFFGQGTRLTVV.

This rearrangement joins TRBV4-3 to TRBJ1-4; 7 bases line up with TRBD1. The J segment lost 8 bases and the V segment lost 1 base, leaving 10 bases of the junction unmatched. The CDR3 runs 16 residues. The V gene's germline CDR1 is LGHNA and CDR2 YSLEER. The CDR3 sequence: CASSQANEGAREKLFF. The DNA of the CDR3 is TGCGCCAGCAGCCAAGCAAACGAGGGGGCCAGGGAAAAACTGTTTTTT.

This clone has a handful of counts. In the same sample, other DNA sequences code for this CDR3. The chain is built from TRBV5-1 and TRBJ2-2, with 8 bases identical to TRBD1. Per the germline V gene, CDR1 is SGHRS and CDR2 is YFSETQ. Trimming cost V 1 base and J 4 bases; bases outside gene matches: 0. The CDR3 sequence is 14 residues long. CDR3 coding DNA: TGCGCCAGCAGCTTGACAGGGGGCACCGGGGAGCTGTTTTTT. It is translated as CASSLTGGTGELFF. Combining the CDR3 with reference TRBV5-1 and TRBJ2-2 gives the whole variable domain KAGVTQTPRYLIKTRGQQVTLSCSPISGHRSVSWYQQTPGQGLQFLFEYFSETQRNKGNFPGRFSGRQFSNSRSEMNVSTLELGDSALYLCASSLTGGTGELFFGEGSRLTVL.